These 27 T cell receptor beta chains were all obtained from the same sample, sequenced in a study of T cell clones after liver transplantation. Sequenced by immunoSEQ multiplex PCR; TCRdb stores in-frame clones only, minus some. Here the sample spans some 57,000 clones, roughly 71% being singletons. Sequencing was performed on CD4+ T cells from blood, taken at the 22-month timepoint. The receptors come from a human patient who received a liver transplant. The graft donor may account for some of the T cells.

V and J are TRBV7-2 and TRBJ2-5; TRBD1 aligns across 7 bases. The CDR3 is 13 amino acids. The junction had 5 bases not matched to a gene; V was cut back by 6 bases and J by 4 bases. In germline, CDR1 is SGHTA, CDR2 FQGNSA. The CDR3 loop reads CASRGSGGETQYF. The CDR3 bases are TGTGCCAGCAGAGGCTCAGGGGGAGAGACCCAGTACTTC.

V and J are TRBV27 and TRBJ2-7; maybe TRBD2 (5 bases). Germline loops: CDR1 MNHEY, CDR2 SMNVEV (reference sequence). The CDR3 has 14 residues. V lost 3 bases to trimming and J lost 3 bases, with 12 bases between them. Here the CDR3 DNA reads TGTGCCAGCAGTTTTCGGGAAGGCAACTACGAGCAGTACTTC. It translates to CASSFREGNYEQYF.

This sequence joins TRBV6-7 and TRBJ1-1; 8 bases match TRBD1. TRBV6-7 belongs to the ORF category, with a function that is uncertain. The CDR3 totals 14 residues. Losses at the gene ends were 6 bases for V and 0 bases for J; bases not matched to a gene: 3. In DNA, the CDR3 is TGTGCCAGCAGCCAGACAGGGGTGAACACTGAAGCTTTCTTT. Translation: CASSQTGVNTEAFF.

The chain links TRBV19 to TRBJ2-7, with 9 bases lining up with TRBD1. V lost 5 bases, J lost 2 bases, and 7 bases stayed unmatched. This CDR3 is built from 15 residues. Germline assignment: CDR1 LNHDA and CDR2 SQIVND (reference sequence). Here the CDR3 reads CASSPATGGPYEQYF. CDR3 DNA sequence: TGTGCCAGTAGTCCGGCGACAGGGGGACCCTACGAGCAGTACTTC.

This clone was seen once. V usage is TRBV6-4 and J usage is TRBJ2-3, with 9 bases aligning to TRBD2. Per germline, CDR1 MRHNA and CDR2 SNTAGT. The CDR3 is 15 residues long. V lost 6 bases to trimming and J lost 5 bases; unmatched junction nucleotides: 9. CDR3 bases: TGTGCCAGCAGGGACATAGCGGGGGACCTAGATACGCAGTATTTT. Translated: CASRDIAGDLDTQYF.

V gene TRBV10-3 combines with J gene TRBJ2-2, with TRBD1 identical over 7 bases. CDR3 size: 17 residues. Unmatched junction bases numbered 9, after V lost 0 bases and J lost 5 bases. Germline V gives CDR1 ENHRY, CDR2 SYGVKD. The CDR3 loop is CAISESTNLRGTGELFF. The CDR3 region has the DNA TGTGCCATCAGTGAGTCTACTAATCTCAGGGGGACCGGGGAGCTGTTTTTT.

The chain carries TRBV7-9 and TRBJ2-3; weak D call: TRBD2 (6 bases). Germline assignment: CDR1 SEHNR and CDR2 FQNEAQ (reference sequence). CDR3 length equals 13 residues. Between the trimmed V and J ends, which lost 6 bases and 6 bases, there was a span of 13 bases. The CDR3: CASRRTGGDTQYF. The DNA for the CDR3 is TGTGCCAGCAGAAGGACTGGAGGGGATACGCAGTATTTT. Full variable domain (rest looked up from reference TRBV7-9 and TRBJ2-3): DTGVSQNPRHKITKRGQNVTFRCDPISEHNRLYWYRQTLGQGPEFLTYFQNEAQLEKSRLLSDRFSAERPKGSFSTLEIQRTEQGDSAMYLCASRRTGGDTQYFGPGTRLTVL.

The chain couples TRBV11-2 to TRBJ1-1; no reliable D call. Trimming removed 1 base from V and 0 bases from J, with 3 bases in between. The germline V gene has CDR1 SGHAT and CDR2 FQNNGV. CDR3 length: 13 amino acids. In DNA form, the CDR3 reads TGTGCCAGCAGCTTAGGAGTGAACACTGAAGCTTTCTTT. Its translation: CASSLGVNTEAFF.

J is TRBJ2-7 and V is TRBV11-2; D call uncertain. The CDR3 spans 12 residues. The V gene lost 1 base and the J gene lost 3 bases, with 4 bases spanning the gap. Germline values: CDR1 SGHAT, CDR2 FQNNGV. DNA for the CDR3: TGTGCCAGCAGCTTAGTCGGCTACGAGCAGTACTTC. This gives the protein CASSLVGYEQYF.

The V call is TRBV28, the J call TRBJ2-1; TRBD1 or TRBD2 may be the D gene (6 bases each). The germline V gene encodes CDR1 MDHEN and CDR2 SYDVKM. The CDR3 consists of 14 residues. The V end lost 5 bases, the J end lost 2 bases, and 10 bases lay between the germline ends. CDR3 in DNA: TGTGCCAGCAGTAAGAGGGGGGCCTACAATGAGCAGTTCTTC. It codes for CASSKRGAYNEQFF. The whole variable domain, remainder taken from reference TRBV28 and TRBJ2-1, is DVKVTQSSRYLVKRTGEKVFLECVQDMDHENMFWYRQDPGLGLRLIYFSYDVKMKEKGDIPEGYSVSREKKERFSLILESASTNQTSMYLCASSKRGAYNEQFFGPGTRLTVL.

In nucleotides, the CDR3 is TGTGCCAGCAGCTCGGCCGGGACAGGGGACTACGAGCAGTACTTC. This translates into CASSSAGTGDYEQYF. The chain links TRBV7-3 to TRBJ2-7, with 10 bases that match TRBD1. After removal of 4 bases from V and 3 bases from J, the junction contained 6 bases not matched to a gene. The CDR3 sequence is 15 residues long. Germline V gives CDR1 SGHTA, CDR2 FQGTGA.

The CDR3 bases are TGTGCCAGCAGTGAAGGGGGCTATGACTTCGTAGGGGTCCAAGAGACCCAGTACTTC. Translated: CASSEGGYDFVGVQETQYF. This rearrangement joins TRBV2 to TRBJ2-5; D might be TRBD1 (5 bases). The CDR3 consists of 19 residues. Germline CDR1 reads SNHLY; CDR2 reads FYNNEI. Trimming cost V 1 base and J 1 base, with 22 bases left between them.

The V gene is TRBV28, the J gene TRBJ1-5; D might be TRBD1 (5 bases). CDR1 and CDR2 from the germline V gene are MDHEN and SYDVKM. There are 17 residues in the CDR3. V lost 1 base, J lost 1 base, and 14 bases lay in between. Here the CDR3 DNA reads TGTGCCAGCAGTTTATCCCCCAGGGCAGAAAGCAATCAGCCCCAGCATTTT. It specifies CASSLSPRAESNQPQHF.

The chain links TRBV7-2 to TRBJ2-1; 9 nucleotides align to TRBD2. After removal of 5 bases from V and 9 bases from J, the junction contained 14 bases not matched to a gene. The CDR3 has 16 amino acids. Per germline, CDR1 SGHTA and CDR2 FQGNSA. CDR3 protein: CASSGSWRGGAVEQFF. CDR3 in DNA: TGTGCCAGCAGCGGCAGTTGGCGCGGGGGGGCCGTTGAGCAGTTCTTC.

Relative to its sample, this clone is medium-sized. CDR3 DNA: TGTGCCAGCAGACGTACAGGGGCCTACGAGCAGTACTTC. Encoded protein: CASRRTGAYEQYF. The V call is TRBV7-2, the J call TRBJ2-7, with 7 bases fitting TRBD1. The CDR3 is 13 amino acids. The junction had 4 bases not matched to a gene; V was cut back by 6 bases and J by 2 bases. Per the germline V gene, CDR1 is SGHTA and CDR2 is FQGNSA.

V is TRBV29-1 and J is TRBJ1-1; no firm D call. The CDR3 runs to 13 residues. Trimming took 7 bases from V and 1 from J, leaving 13 bases between them. From germline, CDR1 is SQVTM and CDR2 ANQGSEA. The chain's CDR3 is CSATLGGNTEAFF. The DNA of the CDR3 is TGCAGCGCCACGCTCGGAGGGAACACTGAAGCTTTCTTT.

The chain combines TRBV4-1 with TRBJ1-4; D is unresolved. The CDR3 loop spans 15 amino acids. The V gene lost 0 bases and the J gene lost 8 bases, with 13 bases spanning the gap. Germline CDR1 and CDR2: MGHRA and YSYEKL. CDR3 sequence reads: CASSQDRRIGEKLFF. CDR3 nucleotide sequence: TGCGCCAGCAGCCAAGATCGCCGGATTGGAGAAAAACTGTTTTTT.

The genes are TRBV5-6 and TRBJ1-6; D ambiguous. Germline V gene sequence: CDR1 SGHDT, CDR2 YYEEEE. V lost 5 bases and J 6 bases, leaving 12 bases between the germline ends. The CDR3 sequence is 14 residues long. The CDR3 here is CASSHPTVNSPLHF. CDR3 bases: TGTGCCAGCAGTCATCCCACAGTTAATTCACCCCTCCACTTT.

In this sample, this clone turned up a few times. This chain connects TRBV5-1 to TRBJ2-3, with D possibly being TRBD2 (6 bases). V dropped 4 bases and J dropped 1 base, with 13 bases sitting between them. Germline assignment: CDR1 SGHRS and CDR2 YFSETQ. This CDR3 has 15 residues. DNA for the CDR3: TGCGCCAGCAGCATTGGGCGGGGTCGCACAGATACGCAGTATTTT. Its translation: CASSIGRGRTDTQYF.

This clone was observed many times. The chain carries TRBV7-2 and TRBJ2-3; unclear D gene. CDR3 length: 12 residues. The V end was cut by 5 bases, the J end by 6 bases, with 9 bases between. Germline-derived CDR1 and CDR2 are SGHTA and FQGNSA. CDR3 sequence reads: CASSLLLDTQYF. The CDR3 region has the DNA TGTGCCAGCAGCCTCTTACTGGATACGCAGTATTTT.

The J gene is TRBJ2-1, the V gene TRBV18; no definite D call. The CDR3 length is 15 residues. The germline gives CDR1 KGHSH, CDR2 LQKENI. The V and J ends lost 5 bases and 0 bases respectively, with 11 bases between them. The CDR3 here is CASSTTESSYNEQFF. DNA for the CDR3: TGTGCCAGCTCAACGACGGAAAGCTCCTACAATGAGCAGTTCTTC.

This clone was found a few times. V gene TRBV10-1 combines with J gene TRBJ2-5, with 16 bases matching TRBD2. Trimming at V came to 3 bases and at J to 6 bases, leaving 13 bases not matched to a gene. CDR1 and CDR2 (germline): WNHNN, SYGVQD (reference sequence). The CDR3 extends over 19 amino acids. DNA for the CDR3: TGCGCCAGCAGTGACCACCCGTGGGGGACTAGCGGGGGGGCGAAGACCCAGTACTTC. Encoded protein: CASSDHPWGTSGGAKTQYF.

J is TRBJ1-5 and V is TRBV30; D not certain. The CDR3 runs to 14 residues. Germline V gives CDR1 GTSNPN, CDR2 SVGIG (reference sequence). V was pared by 0 bases and J by 0 bases, with 6 bases between. DNA of the CDR3: TGTGCCTGGAGTGTTTATAATAGCAATCAGCCCCAGCATTTT. This translates into CAWSVYNSNQPQHF.

This clone was counted between two and nine times. The gene calls are TRBV4-1 and TRBJ1-5; tentatively, D is TRBD1 (6 bases). Germline-derived CDR1 and CDR2 are MGHRA and YSYEKL. The V and J ends lost 1 base and 6 bases respectively, with 13 bases between them. The CDR3 loop spans 15 amino acids. For the CDR3, the DNA is TGCGCCAGCAGCCAAGTACAGGTAGGGGGTCAGCCCCAGCATTTT. Encoded protein: CASSQVQVGGQPQHF.

This clone was observed a handful of times. This chain uses TRBV11-2 with TRBJ2-7; 10 bases line up with TRBD1. Unmatched junction bases numbered 1, after V lost 5 bases and J lost 6 bases. CDR1 SGHAT and CDR2 FQNNGV come from the germline V gene. There are 12 residues in the CDR3. The CDR3, as DNA: TGTGCCAGCAGCCGGGACAGGGGCGAGCAGTACTTC. This translates into CASSRDRGEQYF.

The chain couples TRBV29-1 to TRBJ1-2, with 9 bases identical to TRBD1. The CDR3 totals 12 residues. Trimming removed 6 bases from V and 10 bases from J; junction bases left unmatched: 9. Germline V CDR1 and CDR2: SQVTM, ANQGSEA. For the CDR3, the DNA is TGCAGCGTCGATGGACAGGGGACCCTCTACACCTTC. This sequence encodes CSVDGQGTLYTF.

The chain couples TRBV6-1 to TRBJ1-5; D unresolved. The germline gives CDR1 MNHNS, CDR2 SASEGT. The ends were cut back, 3 bases at V and 5 bases at J, with 8 bases in the middle. The CDR3 totals 13 residues. CDR3 sequence: CASSERRYQPQHF. The CDR3 DNA follows: TGTGCCAGCAGTGAGAGAAGATATCAGCCCCAGCATTTT.